The 10 T cell receptor beta chains reported below all come from one sample, sequenced in a study of cytomegalovirus exposure and HLA in healthy donors. Researchers ran the PCR with 60 Vbeta and 13 Jbeta primers. Profiling relied on immunoSEQ multiplex PCR, and the TCRdb table lists in-frame clones only, not all of them. Here the sample spans just over 150,000 clones, around 78% being singletons. The specimen was PBMCs. The receptors derive from a middle-aged woman in good health and CMV-seronegative.

This sequence joins TRBV7-8 and TRBJ2-7, with TRBD2 matching 10 bases. Germline CDR1 reads SGHVS; CDR2 reads FQNEAQ. With 0 bases clipped from V and 6 bases from J, the junction kept 2 bases outside the gene matches. This CDR3 is 14 amino acids long. The DNA for the CDR3 is TGTGCCAGCAGCTTAGCGAGGACTAGCGGCGAGCAGTACTTC. This encodes CASSLARTSGEQYF.

The J gene is TRBJ2-3, the V gene TRBV5-5; 9 bases map to TRBD1. This CDR3 has 17 amino acids. V lost 0 bases and J lost 4; bases outside the gene matches: 9. The germline V gene encodes CDR1 SGHKS and CDR2 YYEKEE (reference sequence). DNA for the CDR3: TGTGCCAGCAGCTTGGCACCGGGACAGGGTGTGGCAGATACGCAGTATTTT. It translates to CASSLAPGQGVADTQYF.

The chain is built from TRBV7-9 and TRBJ1-2, with a possible D match to TRBD1 (5 bases). Per germline, CDR1 SEHNR and CDR2 FQNEAQ (reference sequence). The CDR3 runs to 13 residues. Trimming pared 5 bases from V and 7 bases from J, leaving 14 bases between. CDR3 in DNA: TGTGCCAGCAGCCAGTGGACCCAGGGTGGCTACACCTTC. This gives the protein CASSQWTQGGYTF.

The DNA for the CDR3 is TGCGCCAGCAGACCAGACAGGGGTGGCAATCAGCCCCAGCATTTT. As protein: CASRPDRGGNQPQHF. The rearrangement uses TRBV10-2 and TRBJ1-5, with 8 nucleotides matching TRBD1. Looked up from germline, CDR1 is WSHSY and CDR2 is SAAADI. The CDR3 has 15 residues. Losses at the gene ends were 6 bases for V and 2 bases for J; bases not matched to a gene: 6.

The gene calls are TRBV7-3 and TRBJ2-1; 8 bases are shared with TRBD2. This CDR3 comprises 15 residues. The germline V gene has CDR1 SGHTA and CDR2 FQGTGA. The J segment lost 8 bases and the V segment lost 5 bases, leaving 11 bases of the junction unmatched. CDR3 protein: CASSQGLALGHEQFF. Written as DNA, the CDR3 is TGTGCCAGCAGCCAAGGACTAGCTTTAGGGCATGAGCAGTTCTTC.

The chain carries TRBV6-1 and TRBJ1-2, with D hard to call. The CDR3 is 14 residues long. Germline-derived CDR1 and CDR2 are MNHNS and SASEGT. Trimming pared 3 bases from V and 4 bases from J, leaving 12 bases between. CDR3 sequence: CASSDRSGTYGYTF. As DNA, the CDR3 is TGTGCCAGCAGTGACCGGTCGGGAACCTATGGCTACACCTTC.

The V and J genes are TRBV20-1 and TRBJ2-3; 7 positions match TRBD1. The CDR3 runs 11 residues. Germline loops: CDR1 DFQATT, CDR2 SNEGSKA (reference sequence). Germline trimming cut 4 bases from V and 9 bases from J; bases unmatched to any gene: 4. The CDR3 DNA reads as TGCAGTGCTAACCGGGACAGAACGCAGTATTTT. Protein product: CSANRDRTQYF.

The chain carries TRBV6-5 and TRBJ2-1; D is undetermined. Trimming removed 6 bases from V and 0 bases from J, with 12 bases in between. The CDR3 length is 15 residues. From germline, CDR1 is MNHEY and CDR2 SVGAGI. CDR3 in amino acids: CASSPERGSYNEQFF. The CDR3 coding sequence is TGTGCCAGCAGCCCCGAGCGCGGCTCCTACAATGAGCAGTTCTTC.

This clone was recorded once. This chain connects TRBV29-1 to TRBJ2-7, with TRBD2 identical over 8 bases. CDR1 and CDR2 from the germline V gene are SQVTM and ANQGSEA. The CDR3 loop spans 14 amino acids. V was pared by 5 bases and J by 2 bases, with 8 bases of the junction left unmatched. In DNA form, the CDR3 reads TGCAGCGTTCTACTCGGGGGGGTTGCCTACGAGCAGTACTTC. Protein product: CSVLLGGVAYEQYF.

This chain uses TRBV7-9 with TRBJ1-4; D might be TRBD1 (5 bases). The CDR3 covers 15 residues. Germline V lookup: CDR1 SEHNR, CDR2 FQNEAQ (reference sequence). The germline V and J ends were trimmed by 3 bases and 5 bases, with 13 bases remaining between them. Here the CDR3 reads CASSFSGGLNEKLFF. CDR3 DNA sequence: TGTGCCAGCAGCTTCTCGGGGGGGTTAAATGAAAAACTGTTTTTT.